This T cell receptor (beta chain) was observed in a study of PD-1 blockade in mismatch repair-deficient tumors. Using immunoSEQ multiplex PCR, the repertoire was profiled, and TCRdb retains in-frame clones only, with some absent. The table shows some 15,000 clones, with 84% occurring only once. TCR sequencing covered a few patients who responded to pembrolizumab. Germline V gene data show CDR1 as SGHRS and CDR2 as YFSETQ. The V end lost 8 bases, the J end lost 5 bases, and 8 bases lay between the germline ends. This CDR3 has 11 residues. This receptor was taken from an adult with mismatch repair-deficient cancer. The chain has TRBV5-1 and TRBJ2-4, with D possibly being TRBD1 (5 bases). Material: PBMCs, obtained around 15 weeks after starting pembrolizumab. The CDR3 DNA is TGCGCCAGTAAGACAGAAAACATTCAGTACTTC. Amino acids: CASKTENIQYF.